This T cell receptor (beta chain) is drawn from a study of control samples from healthy donors and cancer patients. Repertoires were generated with immunoSEQ multiplex PCR, while TCRdb's copy carries only in-frame clones and drops some. Of approximately 100,000 clones in the sample, 85% to 90% were seen once. This clone was seen more than once but under ten times. V dropped 7 bases and J dropped 1 base, with 11 bases sitting between them. CDR1 is SNHLY, CDR2 FYNNEI, per germline. The length of the CDR3 is 14 residues. This sequence was found in a man between 25 and 39 years old in good health. Sequenced sample: blood. The genes are TRBV2 and TRBJ1-5; D might be TRBD1 (5 bases). The CDR3 spells CASKSGRSNQPQHF. As DNA, the CDR3 is TGTGCCAGCAAATCAGGGAGAAGCAATCAGCCCCAGCATTTT.